Presented here are 12 T cell receptor beta chains from one specimen sequenced in a study of cytomegalovirus exposure and HLA in healthy donors. Amplification used 60 Vbeta primers and 13 Jbeta primers. TCRdb keeps only in-frame clones here, not all; method: immunoSEQ multiplex PCR. The table lists under 150,000 clones, about four fifths of them singletons, with roughly 2.6% in the top ten. Sequenced: PBMCs. The receptors here all came from a woman between 18 and 30 years old in good health and CMV-seronegative.

The genes are TRBV19 and TRBJ2-1, with a weak D call TRBD1 (8 bases). The CDR3 extends over 17 amino acids. V lost 1 base and J lost 3, with 16 bases in between. The V gene's germline CDR1 is LNHDA and CDR2 SQIVND (reference sequence). CDR3 DNA: TGTGCCAGTAGTATAGGACGACAGGGGAGGGACTACAATGAGCAGTTCTTC. Its protein is CASSIGRQGRDYNEQFF.

The J gene is TRBJ1-2, the V gene TRBV5-1; D ambiguous. Germline V CDR1 and CDR2: SGHRS, YFSETQ. The V end lost 0 bases, the J end lost 7 bases, and 10 bases lay between the germline ends. There are 13 residues in the CDR3. CDR3 nucleotides: TGCGCCAGCAGCTTGGACCCCCCCGGTGGCTACACCTTC. Its translation is CASSLDPPGGYTF.

The gene calls are TRBV7-9 and TRBJ1-5; D unclear. This CDR3 is built from 12 residues. V dropped 5 bases and J dropped 9 bases, with 11 bases sitting between them. CDR1 and CDR2 from the germline V gene are SEHNR and FQNEAQ (reference sequence). The CDR3 loop reads CASSQPRGPQHF. In DNA form, the CDR3 reads TGTGCCAGCAGCCAGCCCAGAGGGCCCCAGCATTTT.

The V call is TRBV6-6, the J call TRBJ1-1; TRBD1 aligns across 7 bases. With 5 bases clipped from V and 5 bases from J, the junction kept 14 bases outside the gene matches. The CDR3 extends over 16 amino acids. Germline assignment: CDR1 MNHNY and CDR2 SVGAGI (reference sequence). The chain's CDR3 is CASSRPRGTGDTEAFF. The CDR3 region has the DNA TGTGCCAGCAGTCGCCCCAGGGGAACAGGGGATACTGAAGCTTTCTTT.

This clone was picked up one time. This rearrangement joins TRBV30 to TRBJ1-3; D is perhaps TRBD1 (5 bases). The V and J ends lost 4 bases and 4 bases respectively, with 14 bases between them. Germline CDR1 and CDR2: GTSNPN and SVGIG (reference sequence). The CDR3 consists of 14 residues. The DNA for the CDR3 is TGTGCCTGGAAGCGGGGGGGTCCAGGAAACACCATATATTTT. It specifies CAWKRGGPGNTIYF.

This sequence joins TRBV6-4 and TRBJ2-7, with 10 nucleotides matching TRBD2. Looked up from germline, CDR1 is MRHNA and CDR2 is SNTAGT. This CDR3 is 17 amino acids long. V shed 0 bases, J shed 0 bases, and the junction held 5 bases outside the gene matches. CDR3 in DNA: TGTGCCAGCAGTGACTCAAACCCTAGCGGGAGCTCCTACGAGCAGTACTTC. It translates to CASSDSNPSGSSYEQYF.

The chain recombines TRBV28 with TRBJ2-7, with a weak D call TRBD2 (6 bases). Germline CDR1 is MDHEN and CDR2 is SYDVKM. CDR3 length equals 14 residues. Deletions cut 4 bases from V and 5 bases from J, with 15 bases between. CDR3 sequence reads: CASSSPGTLHEQYF. In nucleotides, the CDR3 is TGTGCCAGCAGTTCCCCCGGGACTCTCCACGAGCAGTACTTC.

J is TRBJ1-5 and V is TRBV28; D remains unclear. Germline CDR1 is MDHEN and CDR2 is SYDVKM. The CDR3 contains 15 residues. V was clipped by 10 bases and J by 1 base, with 17 bases between them. DNA for the CDR3: TGTGCCACCGCTAAGAGGCCCTGGAGCAATCAGCCCCAGCATTTT. Its protein product is CATAKRPWSNQPQHF.

J is TRBJ1-6 and V is TRBV6-1, with 7 bases identical to TRBD1. The CDR3 spans 15 residues. V dropped 2 bases and J dropped 10; count of bases not matched to a gene: 8. Germline values: CDR1 MNHNS, CDR2 SASEGT. In DNA, the CDR3 is TGTGCCAGCAGTGAATCCCAGACAGGGATGTCACCCCTCCACTTT. Translated, it gives CASSESQTGMSPLHF.

The chain recombines TRBV6-5 with TRBJ2-1; 10 bases are a match to TRBD2. The length of the CDR3 is 16 residues. V shed 4 bases, J shed 4 bases, and the junction held 7 bases outside the gene matches. Germline V CDR1 and CDR2: MNHEY, SVGAGI. The CDR3 sequence: CASSLALAGYYNEQFF. CDR3 DNA sequence: TGTGCCAGCAGTTTAGCACTAGCGGGATATTACAATGAGCAGTTCTTC.

The rearrangement joins TRBV7-6 to TRBJ2-3; TRBD2 matches 16 bases. The V gene end was trimmed by 10 bases and the J gene end by 3 bases; junction bases not matched to a gene: 10. CDR1 and CDR2 (germline): SGHVS, FNYEAQ. The CDR3 is 17 residues long. The chain's CDR3 is CATSPGLAGGPTDTQYF. The DNA of the CDR3 is TGTGCCACTTCCCCGGGACTAGCGGGGGGGCCTACAGATACGCAGTATTTT.

This chain joins TRBV11-2 and TRBJ1-5, with D possibly matching TRBD1 (6 bases). This CDR3 has 15 residues. V shed 4 bases and J shed 4 bases, with 14 bases lying between them. Germline V lookup: CDR1 SGHAT, CDR2 FQNNGV. The CDR3 loop is CASSSLGGRNQPQHF. CDR3 bases: TGTGCCAGCAGCTCCCTCGGGGGGCGGAATCAGCCCCAGCATTTT.